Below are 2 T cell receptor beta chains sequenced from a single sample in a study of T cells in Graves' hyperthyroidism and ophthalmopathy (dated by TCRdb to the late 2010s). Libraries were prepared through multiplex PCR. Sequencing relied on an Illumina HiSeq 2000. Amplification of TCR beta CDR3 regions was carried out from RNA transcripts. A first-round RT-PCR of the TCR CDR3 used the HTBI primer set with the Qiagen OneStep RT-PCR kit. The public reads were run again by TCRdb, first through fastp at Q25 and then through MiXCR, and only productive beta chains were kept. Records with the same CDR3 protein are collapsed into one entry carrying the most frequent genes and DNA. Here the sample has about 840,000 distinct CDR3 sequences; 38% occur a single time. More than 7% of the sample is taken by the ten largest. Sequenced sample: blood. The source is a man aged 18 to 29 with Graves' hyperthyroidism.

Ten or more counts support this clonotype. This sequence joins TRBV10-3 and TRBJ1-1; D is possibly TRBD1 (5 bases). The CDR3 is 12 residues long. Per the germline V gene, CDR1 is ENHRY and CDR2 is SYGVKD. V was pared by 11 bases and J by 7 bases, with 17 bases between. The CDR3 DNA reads TGTGCCGGACGGAGCAGGGATAGTGAAGCTTTCTTT. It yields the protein CAGRSRDSEAFF.

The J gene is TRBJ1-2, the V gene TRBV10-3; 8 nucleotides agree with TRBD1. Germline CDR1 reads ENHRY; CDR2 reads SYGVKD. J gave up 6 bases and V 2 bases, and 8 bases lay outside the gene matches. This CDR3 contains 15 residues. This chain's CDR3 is CAISEPGQVGNGYTF. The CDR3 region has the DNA TGTGCCATCAGTGAGCCGGGACAGGTGGGGAATGGCTACACCTTC.